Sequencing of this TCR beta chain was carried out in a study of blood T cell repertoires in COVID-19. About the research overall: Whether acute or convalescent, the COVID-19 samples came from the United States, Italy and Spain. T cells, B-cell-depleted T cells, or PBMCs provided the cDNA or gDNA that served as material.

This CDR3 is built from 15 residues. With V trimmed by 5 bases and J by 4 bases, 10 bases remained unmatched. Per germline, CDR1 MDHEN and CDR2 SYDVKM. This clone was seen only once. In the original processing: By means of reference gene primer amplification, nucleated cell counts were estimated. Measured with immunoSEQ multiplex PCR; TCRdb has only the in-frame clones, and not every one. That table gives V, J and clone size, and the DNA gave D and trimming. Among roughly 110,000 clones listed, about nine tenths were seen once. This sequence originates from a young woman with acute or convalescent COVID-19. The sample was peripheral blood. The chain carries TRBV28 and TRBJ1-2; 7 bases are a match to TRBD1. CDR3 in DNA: TGTGCCAGCAGTCACAACCAGGACAGGTTCTATGGCTACACCTTC. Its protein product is CASSHNQDRFYGYTF.